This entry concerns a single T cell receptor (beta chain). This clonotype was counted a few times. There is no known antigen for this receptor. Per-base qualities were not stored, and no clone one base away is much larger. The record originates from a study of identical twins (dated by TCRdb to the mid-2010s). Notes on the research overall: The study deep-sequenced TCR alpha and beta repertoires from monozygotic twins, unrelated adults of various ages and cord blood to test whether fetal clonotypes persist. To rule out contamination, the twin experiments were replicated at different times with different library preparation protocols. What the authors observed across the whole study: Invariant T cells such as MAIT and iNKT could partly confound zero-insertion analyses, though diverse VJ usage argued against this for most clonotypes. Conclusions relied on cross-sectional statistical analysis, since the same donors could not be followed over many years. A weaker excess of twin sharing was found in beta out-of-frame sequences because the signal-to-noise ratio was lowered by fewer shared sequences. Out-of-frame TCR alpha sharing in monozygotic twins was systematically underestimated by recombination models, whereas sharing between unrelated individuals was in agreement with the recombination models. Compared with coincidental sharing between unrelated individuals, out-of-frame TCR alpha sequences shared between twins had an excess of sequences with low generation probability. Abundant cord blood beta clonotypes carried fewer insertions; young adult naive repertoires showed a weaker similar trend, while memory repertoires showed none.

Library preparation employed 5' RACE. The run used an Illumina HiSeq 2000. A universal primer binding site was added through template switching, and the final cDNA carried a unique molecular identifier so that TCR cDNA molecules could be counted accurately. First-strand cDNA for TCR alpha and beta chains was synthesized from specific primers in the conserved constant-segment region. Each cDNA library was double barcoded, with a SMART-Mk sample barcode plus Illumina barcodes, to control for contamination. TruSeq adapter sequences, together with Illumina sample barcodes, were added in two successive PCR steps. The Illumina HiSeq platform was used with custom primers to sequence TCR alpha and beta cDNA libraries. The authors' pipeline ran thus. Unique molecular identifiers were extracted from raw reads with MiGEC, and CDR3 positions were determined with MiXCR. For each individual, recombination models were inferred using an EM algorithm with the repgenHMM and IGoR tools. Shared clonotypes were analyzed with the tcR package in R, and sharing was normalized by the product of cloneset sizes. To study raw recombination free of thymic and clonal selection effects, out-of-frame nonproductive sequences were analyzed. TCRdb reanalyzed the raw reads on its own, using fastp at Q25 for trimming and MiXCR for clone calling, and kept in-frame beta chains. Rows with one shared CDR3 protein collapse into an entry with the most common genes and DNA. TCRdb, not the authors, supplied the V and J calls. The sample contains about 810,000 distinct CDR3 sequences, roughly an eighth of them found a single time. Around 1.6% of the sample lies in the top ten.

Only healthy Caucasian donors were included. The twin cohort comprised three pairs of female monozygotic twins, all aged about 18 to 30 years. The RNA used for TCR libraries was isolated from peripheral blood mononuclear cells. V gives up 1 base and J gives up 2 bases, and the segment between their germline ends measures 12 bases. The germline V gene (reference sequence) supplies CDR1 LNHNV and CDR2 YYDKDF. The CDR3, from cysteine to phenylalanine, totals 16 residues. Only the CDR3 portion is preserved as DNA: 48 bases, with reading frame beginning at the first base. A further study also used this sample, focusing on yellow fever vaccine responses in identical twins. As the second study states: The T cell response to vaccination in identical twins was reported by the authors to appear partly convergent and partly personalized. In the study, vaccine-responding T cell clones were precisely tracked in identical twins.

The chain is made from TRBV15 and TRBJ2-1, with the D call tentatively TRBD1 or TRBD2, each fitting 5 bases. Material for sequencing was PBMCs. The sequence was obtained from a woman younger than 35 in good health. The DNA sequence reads TGTGCCACCAGCAGAGGCCCGGGGCTTACCTACAATGAGCAGTTCTTC. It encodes CATSRGPGLTYNEQFF.